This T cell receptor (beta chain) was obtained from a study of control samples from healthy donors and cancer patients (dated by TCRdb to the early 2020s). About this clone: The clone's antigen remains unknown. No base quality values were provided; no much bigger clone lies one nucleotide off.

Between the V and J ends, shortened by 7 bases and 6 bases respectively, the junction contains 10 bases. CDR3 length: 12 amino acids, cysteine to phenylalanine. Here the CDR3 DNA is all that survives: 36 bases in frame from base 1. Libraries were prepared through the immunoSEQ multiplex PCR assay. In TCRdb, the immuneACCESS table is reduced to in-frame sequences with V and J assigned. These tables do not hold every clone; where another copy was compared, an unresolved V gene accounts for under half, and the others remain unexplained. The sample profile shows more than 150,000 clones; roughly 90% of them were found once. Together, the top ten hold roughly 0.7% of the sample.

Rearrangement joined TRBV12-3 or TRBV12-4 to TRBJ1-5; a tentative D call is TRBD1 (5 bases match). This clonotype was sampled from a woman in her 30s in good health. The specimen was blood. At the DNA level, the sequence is TGTGCCAGCACCAATAGGGGTCAGCCCCAGCATTTT. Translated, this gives CASTNRGQPQHF.